These T cell receptor beta chains were read from a single sample in a study of cytomegalovirus exposure and HLA in healthy donors. Generated by immunoSEQ multiplex PCR, the TCRdb table keeps only in-frame clones and is missing some. The sample has approximately 150,000 clones; roughly 80% are singletons. Sequencing input: PBMCs. The receptors come from a woman aged 30 to 39 in good health and CMV-seropositive. CDR3s include the opening cysteine and the closing phenylalanine or tryptophan. Fields, in order: clone size, D gene, J gene, V gene, CDR3 protein, CDR3 DNA. The D gene is left open where the match is weak. The listing skips clone size in some rows; elsewhere it reads once, few, many or a size class.

-	-	TRBJ2-6	TRBV27	CASSRLGLSLRANVLTF	TGTGCCAGCAGCCGCCTGGGACTCTCGCTTAGGGCCAACGTCCTGACTTTC
-	TRBD1	TRBJ2-7	TRBV5-1	CASSLVGQAYEQYF	TGCGCCAGCAGCTTGGTGGGACAGGCGTACGAGCAGTACTTC
-	-	TRBJ2-3	TRBV7-8	CASSPRRNTDTQYF	TGTGCCAGCAGCCCCCGGCGGAACACAGATACGCAGTATTTT
-	-	TRBJ1-1	TRBV28	CASRSGMNTEAFF	TGTGCCAGCAGATCGGGGATGAACACTGAAGCTTTCTTT
-	-	TRBJ1-5	TRBV19	CASSTITGDQPQHF	TGTGCCAGTAGTACGATAACAGGAGATCAGCCCCAGCATTTT
-	TRBD1	TRBJ1-6	TRBV19	CASSITGTDGYNSPLHF	TGTGCCAGTAGTATAACAGGGACAGACGGCTATAATTCACCCCTCCACTTT
-	TRBD1	TRBJ1-1	TRBV7-9	CASSLAGDRLSAFF	TGTGCCAGCAGCTTAGCGGGGGACAGGTTGAGCGCTTTCTTT
once	TRBD1	TRBJ1-1	TRBV4-2	CASSQEWGRGRDTVTEAFF	TGTGCCAGCAGCCAAGAGTGGGGCAGGGGGCGCGATACGGTCACTGAAGCTTTCTTT
-	-	TRBJ2-3	TRBV9	CASSISQGTDTQYF	TGTGCCAGCAGCATTTCACAGGGCACAGATACGCAGTATTTT
-	TRBD2	TRBJ2-5	TRBV5-1	CASSLGERGGEETQYF	TGCGCCAGCAGCTTGGGAGAGCGGGGGGGCGAGGAGACCCAGTACTTC
-	-	TRBJ1-2	TRBV7-3	CASSRDPNYGYTF	TGTGCCAGCAGTCGCGATCCAAACTATGGCTACACCTTC
-	TRBD1	TRBJ2-7	TRBV5-5	CASSIGQGRLTYEQYF	TGTGCCAGCAGCATTGGACAGGGCCGCTTAACCTACGAGCAGTACTTC
-	TRBD1	TRBJ2-1	TRBV5-1	CASSLDRGVSYNEQFF	TGCGCCAGCAGCCTTGACAGGGGGGTCTCCTACAATGAGCAGTTCTTC
-	TRBD1	TRBJ1-2	TRBV28	CASSQGQGGGYTF	TGTGCCAGCAGCCAGGGACAGGGCGGGGGCTACACCTTC
-	-	TRBJ1-6	TRBV7-4	CASSLDCAGALENSPLHF	TGTGCCAGCAGCTTAGATTGTGCGGGGGCGTTGGAGAATTCACCCCTCCACTTT
-	-	TRBJ1-2	TRBV19	CASSPRVEQNNYGYTF	TGTGCCAGTAGTCCTCGGGTTGAGCAAAATAACTATGGCTACACCTTC
-	TRBD2	TRBJ2-5	TRBV5-1	CASSLGLAGMVETQYF	TGCGCCAGCAGCTTGGGACTAGCGGGGATGGTGGAGACCCAGTACTTC
-	-	TRBJ2-3	TRBV4-2	CASSQALSSTDTQYF	TGTGCCAGCAGCCAGGCCCTTTCTAGCACAGATACGCAGTATTTT
-	TRBD1	TRBJ1-6	TRBV7-9	CSSSLGQLLNSPLHF	TGTTCCAGCAGCCTGGGACAGCTCCTTAATTCACCCCTCCACTTT
-	-	TRBJ2-1	TRBV19	CASSRRSANEQFF	TGTGCCAGTAGTCGGAGGAGTGCAAATGAGCAGTTCTTC
-	TRBD2	TRBJ2-1	TRBV5-1	CASSPELAYNEQFF	TGCGCCAGCAGCCCAGAACTAGCGTACAATGAGCAGTTCTTC
few	-	TRBJ2-7	TRBV4-3	CASSQDPGTYEQYF	TGCGCCAGCAGCCAAGATCCAGGGACCTACGAGCAGTACTTC
-	-	TRBJ1-6	TRBV7-3	CASSLGAGEQNSPLHF	TGTGCCAGCAGCTTAGGGGCAGGGGAACAGAATTCACCCCTCCACTTT
once	TRBD1	TRBJ1-5	TRBV15	CATSRATGVNYGNQPQHF	TGTGCCACCAGCAGAGCAACAGGGGTGAATTATGGCAATCAGCCCCAGCATTTT
few	TRBD1	TRBJ1-6	TRBV4-1	CASSQGGQGSYNSPLHF	TGCGCCAGCAGCCAAGGGGGACAGGGATCCTATAATTCACCCCTCCACTTT
-	TRBD1	TRBJ1-4	TRBV10-3	CAISEGRGEKLFF	TGTGCCATCAGTGAGGGCAGGGGGGAAAAACTGTTTTTT
-	TRBD2	TRBJ2-4	TRBV4-3	CASSQDFASGVYIQYF	TGCGCCAGCAGCCAAGATTTCGCTAGCGGGGTGTACATTCAGTACTTC
-	-	TRBJ1-2	TRBV6-1	CASSEEAGIYGYTF	TGTGCCAGCAGTGAAGAGGCAGGGATCTATGGCTACACCTTC
-	-	TRBJ1-1	TRBV11-2	CASSFGGGNTEAFF	TGTGCCAGCAGCTTTGGGGGGGGGAACACTGAAGCTTTCTTT
-	-	TRBJ1-6	TRBV4-1	CASRKQGSNSPLHF	TGCGCCAGCAGGAAACAGGGATCTAATTCACCCCTCCACTTT
-	-	TRBJ1-2	TRBV6-5	CASSYTDTGYGYTF	TGTGCCAGCAGTTACACTGACACCGGCTATGGCTACACCTTC
-	-	TRBJ2-7	TRBV19	CASSIFYRGNSYEQYF	TGTGCCAGTAGTATCTTTTATCGGGGAAACTCCTACGAGCAGTACTTC
-	-	TRBJ1-1	TRBV5-4	CASSYKADTEAFF	TGTGCCAGCAGCTATAAAGCGGACACTGAAGCTTTCTTT
-	-	TRBJ2-1	TRBV11-2	CASSSGLPSYNEQFF	TGTGCCAGCAGCTCAGGGTTGCCCTCCTACAATGAGCAGTTCTTC
-	-	TRBJ1-1	TRBV5-1	CASIESPGNTEAFF	TGCGCCAGCATTGAAAGCCCCGGGAACACTGAAGCTTTCTTT
-	TRBD1	TRBJ1-1	TRBV7-9	CASSLGQGTEAFF	TGTGCCAGCAGCTTGGGACAGGGGACTGAAGCTTTCTTT
-	TRBD1	TRBJ1-1	TRBV29-1	CSVGPTGVGAEAFF	TGCAGCGTTGGGCCTACAGGGGTCGGCGCTGAAGCTTTCTTT
few	TRBD1	TRBJ1-1	TRBV19	CASTHKDRANTEAFF	TGTGCCAGTACTCATAAGGACAGGGCGAACACTGAAGCTTTCTTT
-	-	TRBJ2-3	TRBV21-1	CASSKALGGAITDTQYF	TGTGCCAGCAGCAAAGCGCTCGGGGGGGCAATCACAGATACGCAGTATTTT
-	TRBD1	TRBJ2-3	TRBV6-4	CASSAGTGADTQYF	TGTGCCAGCAGCGCAGGGACAGGGGCAGATACGCAGTATTTT
-	-	TRBJ1-5	TRBV5-1	CASSFGSGNQPQHF	TGCGCCAGCAGCTTCGGGAGTGGCAATCAGCCCCAGCATTTT